This TCR beta chain stems from a study of cytomegalovirus exposure and HLA in healthy donors. There are 15 residues in the CDR3. V gave up 0 bases and J gave up 2 bases, with 11 bases separating them. Germline V gene sequence: CDR1 SGHTA, CDR2 FQGTGA. Concerning this clone itself: Its antigen is still unknown.

General observations from the study: Usually a TCR sequence was rare, but some public TCRs were found in many donors. A list of 150 or so TCR beta chains associated with cytomegalovirus was given.

13 Jbeta primers and 60 Vbeta primers were used for the PCR. The table came from immunoSEQ multiplex PCR; TCRdb's copy has only in-frame clones and leaves some out. The sample data list approximately 140,000 clones. Sequenced input: PBMCs. The sequence derives from a man aged 35 to 55 in good health and CMV-seronegative. The chain employs TRBV7-3 and TRBJ2-7; possibly TRBD2 for D (7 bases). CDR3 in DNA: TGTGCCAGCAGCTTAACTGGGGGGGCCCCCTACGAGCAGTACTTC. It translates to CASSLTGGAPYEQYF.